The rows below give T cell receptor beta chains drawn from one sample of a study of T cell changes during pregnancy in multiple sclerosis. The repertoire was sequenced with immunoSEQ multiplex PCR; TCRdb's copy has only in-frame clones and lacks some. The repertoire holds about 16,000 clones, with around 86% as singletons. The sequences come from CD8+ T cells from peripheral blood mononuclear cells, collected in the first trimester of pregnancy. These receptors were collected from a female donor with multiple sclerosis, enrolled in a pregnancy study. Both conserved end residues are part of each CDR3.

V gene	J gene	CDR3 protein
TRBV6-4	TRBJ2-2	CASSRGNTGELFF
TRBV7-9	TRBJ2-4	CASSLAPAGQNIQYF
TRBV25-1	TRBJ1-2	CASSYGNYGYTF
TRBV4-1	TRBJ2-2	CASSLRAGTGPNTGELFF
TRBV7-9	TRBJ2-3	CASSLGGPRTDTQYF
TRBV15	TRBJ2-1	CATSIRGGPYNEQFF
TRBV6-4	TRBJ2-2	CASSDSGQGADPGELFF
TRBV25-1	TRBJ2-2	CASSEERVTGELFF
TRBV5-8	TRBJ2-7	CASSLRGRSYEQYF
TRBV5-1	TRBJ1-1	CASSGRQGYSTEAFF
TRBV27	TRBJ2-1	CASSLGDRASNEQFF
TRBV7-2	TRBJ2-3	CASSLAWLPSQYF
TRBV27	TRBJ2-7	CASSPLGPHYEQYF
TRBV7-9	TRBJ1-1	CASSLRRGPTEAFF
TRBV13	TRBJ2-1	CASSQTATREQFF
TRBV27	TRBJ2-1	CASSLWDRGNYNEQFF
TRBV7-9	TRBJ2-5	CASSSPSRDTETQYF
TRBV6-5	TRBJ1-1	CASSPSGTEAFF
TRBV7-9	TRBJ2-7	CASSTNSGADEQYF
TRBV29-1	TRBJ2-1	CSVGAGNTYNEQFF
TRBV4-2	TRBJ2-3	CASSQEHLDTQYF
TRBV10-3	TRBJ1-2	CAISETPGLRTSWYTF
TRBV28	TRBJ1-1	CASNHPGGMNTEAFF
TRBV5-1	TRBJ2-7	CASSYDFLSYEQYF
TRBV29-1	TRBJ1-1	CSVEGGHSESLMNTEAFF
TRBV27	TRBJ1-5	CASSSLSQGGKQPQHF
TRBV27	TRBJ2-5	CASRKGLHKETQYF
TRBV27	TRBJ2-7	CASSLTGVGEQYF
TRBV7-9	TRBJ2-3	CASSSRQGNTDTQYF
TRBV9	TRBJ2-5	CASSGRQGDSGETQYF
TRBV18	TRBJ2-7	CASSPLTGPYEQYF
TRBV28	TRBJ1-2	CASRSDREYGYTF
TRBV4-1	TRBJ2-7	CASSWTSWSYEQYF
TRBV10-3	TRBJ1-1	CAISVGGTGEAFF
TRBV6-1	TRBJ2-7	CASRPGQGYEQYF
TRBV28	TRBJ2-1	CASHHAAPSSYNEQFF
TRBV2	TRBJ1-2	CASSDRVYGYTF
TRBV19	TRBJ2-1	CASSIVGGGDEQFF
TRBV2	TRBJ1-1	CASREGRLNTEAFF
TRBV5-1	TRBJ2-7	CASSPGDSYYEQYF
TRBV1	TRBJ2-7	CTSSQDRRISYEQYF
TRBV9	TRBJ1-2	CASSVASGGNSGQGRSYTF
TRBV28	TRBJ2-7	CASTLGLAGGSHEQYF
TRBV5-4	TRBJ2-7	CASRQETNSYEQYF
TRBV5-6	TRBJ2-3	CASSSPGQVRTHTQYF
TRBV9	TRBJ2-7	CASSVEPGGDEQYF
TRBV7-9	TRBJ2-7	CASSYISGELEQYF
TRBV29-1	TRBJ1-1	CSVALQGVWTEAFF
TRBV30	TRBJ1-2	CAWSERINYGYTF
TRBV11-3	TRBJ1-5	CASSFRGPPQPQHF
TRBV4-1	TRBJ1-5	CASSQVWTDFNQPQHF
TRBV19	TRBJ1-1	CASRTGTEAFF
TRBV6-5	TRBJ2-2	CASSDGSGAGELFF
TRBV13	TRBJ2-2	CASSTRDKLNTGELFF
TRBV7-3	TRBJ2-1	CASSSRHASSYNEQFF
TRBV27	TRBJ2-3	CASGAGGPDTQYF